This TCR beta chain stems from a study of graft-versus-host responses after intestinal transplantation. Study context: Anti-thymocyte globulin induction, then tacrolimus and steroids for two to four years, went to all recipients.

Of note for this clone: Antigen specificity is unknown.

Sequencing used immunoSEQ multiplex PCR; TCRdb keeps in-frame clones, though not all of them. This sample has about 85,000 clones, with approximately 90% found just once. CDR3 length: 14 amino acids. Trimming took 2 bases from V and 4 from J; bases not matched to a gene: 3. Germline V gives CDR1 SEHNR, CDR2 FQNEAQ (reference sequence). General study findings and limits: High graft-versus-host to host-versus-graft T cell clonal ratios marked allografts of patients with graft-donor macrochimerism. GvH clones were identified in recipient marrow, with some first appearing in ileum or blood.

The receptor was derived from a human donor who was the organ donor for an intestinal transplant. This chain links TRBV7-9 with TRBJ1-1; 8 nucleotides align to TRBD1. The sequencing used unstimulated CD8+ T cells sorted from spleen or lymph node cells, collected before transplant. The CDR3 DNA follows: TGTGCCAGCAGCTTAAAAGGACAGGGCACTGAAGCTTTCTTT. Translated, it gives CASSLKGQGTEAFF. The full variable domain, its missing parts supplied by reference TRBV7-9 and TRBJ1-1, is DTGVSQNPRHKITKRGQNVTFRCDPISEHNRLYWYRQTLGQGPEFLTYFQNEAQLEKSRLLSDRFSAERPKGSFSTLEIQRTEQGDSAMYLCASSLKGQGTEAFFGQGTRLTVV.